This is a list of T cell receptor beta chains from one sample in a study of blood T cell repertoires in COVID-19. Generated by immunoSEQ multiplex PCR, the TCRdb table keeps only in-frame clones and is missing some. The sample carries some 73,000 clones, about 73% recorded once. The sample taken for sequencing was peripheral blood. The receptors were gathered from a man between 60 and 75 years old with acute or convalescent COVID-19. Each CDR3 is given with its conserved first and last residue. A D gene is named only where the DNA matches it firmly. The listing skips clone size in some rows; elsewhere it reads once, few, many or a size class.

J gene: TRBJ2-3
clone size: few
D gene: .
V gene: TRBV2
CDR3 protein: CASTDGYASTDTQYF
CDR3 DNA: TGTGCCAGCACTGACGGGTACGCTAGCACAGATACGCAGTATTTT

J gene: TRBJ2-1
clone size: .
D gene: TRBD2
V gene: TRBV5-1
CDR3 protein: CASSFLAGGEDEQFF
CDR3 DNA: TGCGCCAGCAGCTTTTTAGCGGGGGGAGAGGATGAGCAGTTCTTC

J gene: TRBJ2-7
clone size: once
D gene: TRBD2
V gene: TRBV3-1/TRBV3-2
CDR3 protein: CASSQREMGEQYF
CDR3 DNA: TGTGCCAGCAGCCAGCGGGAGATGGGGGAGCAGTACTTC

J gene: TRBJ1-3
clone size: few
D gene: .
V gene: TRBV30
CDR3 protein: CAWSEGVNSGNTIYF
CDR3 DNA: TGTGCCTGGAGTGAAGGGGTAAACTCTGGAAACACCATATATTTT

J gene: TRBJ2-7
clone size: .
D gene: .
V gene: TRBV4-1
CDR3 protein: CASSQNSGPYEQYF
CDR3 DNA: TGCGCCAGCAGCCAAAACAGCGGTCCCTACGAGCAGTACTTC

J gene: TRBJ1-4
clone size: .
D gene: .
V gene: TRBV7-9
CDR3 protein: CASSLNTGYEKLFF
CDR3 DNA: TGTGCCAGCAGCTTAAACACAGGGTATGAAAAACTGTTTTTT

J gene: TRBJ1-3
clone size: .
D gene: TRBD1
V gene: TRBV12-5
CDR3 protein: CASGLVLGQHSGNTIYF
CDR3 DNA: TGTGCTAGTGGTTTGGTACTGGGACAGCACTCTGGAAACACCATATATTTT

J gene: TRBJ1-3
clone size: .
D gene: .
V gene: TRBV30
CDR3 protein: CAWIVGGGGNTIYF
CDR3 DNA: TGTGCCTGGATCGTTGGGGGAGGTGGAAACACCATATATTTT

J gene: TRBJ2-3
clone size: .
D gene: .
V gene: TRBV3-1/TRBV3-2
CDR3 protein: CASSQDTSESTDTQYF
CDR3 DNA: TGTGCCAGCAGCCAAGATACCAGTGAATCCACAGATACGCAGTATTTT

J gene: TRBJ1-2
clone size: once
D gene: .
V gene: TRBV5-1
CDR3 protein: CASSLAGERGYGYTF
CDR3 DNA: TGCGCCAGCAGCTTGGCCGGAGAGCGGGGCTATGGCTACACCTTC

J gene: TRBJ1-2
clone size: .
D gene: .
V gene: TRBV18
CDR3 protein: CASSPGEEVLVGYTF
CDR3 DNA: TGTGCCAGCTCACCGGGCGAGGAGGTCCTGGTTGGCTACACCTTC

J gene: TRBJ1-6
clone size: few
D gene: .
V gene: TRBV30
CDR3 protein: CAAEVSGDSPLHF
CDR3 DNA: TGTGCCGCGGAAGTCTCGGGGGATTCACCCCTCCACTTT

J gene: TRBJ1-2
clone size: .
D gene: .
V gene: TRBV6-5
CDR3 protein: CASSYGGYGGYTF
CDR3 DNA: TGTGCCAGCAGTTACGGAGGGTATGGTGGCTACACCTTC

J gene: TRBJ1-1
clone size: .
D gene: .
V gene: TRBV28
CDR3 protein: CASSLVQDTEAFF
CDR3 DNA: TGTGCCAGCAGTTTAGTACAGGACACTGAAGCTTTCTTT

J gene: TRBJ2-5
clone size: many
D gene: TRBD2
V gene: TRBV2
CDR3 protein: CASSEPRGGLRETQYF
CDR3 DNA: TGTGCCAGCAGTGAACCGCGGGGGGGCCTAAGAGAGACCCAGTACTTC

J gene: TRBJ1-5
clone size: .
D gene: .
V gene: TRBV7-2
CDR3 protein: CASSRVRGSNQPQHF
CDR3 DNA: TGTGCCAGCAGTCGTGTCAGGGGTAGCAATCAGCCCCAGCATTTT

J gene: TRBJ2-5
clone size: .
D gene: .
V gene: TRBV12-3/TRBV12-4
CDR3 protein: CASSLRRGETQYF
CDR3 DNA: TGTGCCAGCAGTTTAAGGAGGGGAGAGACCCAGTACTTC

J gene: TRBJ1-1
clone size: .
D gene: .
V gene: TRBV3-1/TRBV3-2
CDR3 protein: CASSQGWRRQGLFTEAFF
CDR3 DNA: TGTGCCAGCAGCCAAGGTTGGAGACGTCAGGGGCTCTTCACTGAAGCTTTCTTT

J gene: TRBJ2-2
clone size: .
D gene: .
V gene: TRBV7-8
CDR3 protein: CASSSAGGTGELFF
CDR3 DNA: TGTGCCAGCAGCTCTGCTGGCGGCACCGGGGAGCTGTTTTTT

J gene: TRBJ1-2
clone size: .
D gene: .
V gene: TRBV15
CDR3 protein: CATSRERDLSDPTNYGYTF
CDR3 DNA: TGTGCCACCAGCAGGGAAAGGGACTTATCTGATCCGACTAACTATGGCTACACCTTC

J gene: TRBJ2-2
clone size: .
D gene: .
V gene: TRBV10-3
CDR3 protein: CAISDTPLGAGELFF
CDR3 DNA: TGTGCCATCAGTGACACTCCGTTGGGCGCCGGGGAGCTGTTTTTT